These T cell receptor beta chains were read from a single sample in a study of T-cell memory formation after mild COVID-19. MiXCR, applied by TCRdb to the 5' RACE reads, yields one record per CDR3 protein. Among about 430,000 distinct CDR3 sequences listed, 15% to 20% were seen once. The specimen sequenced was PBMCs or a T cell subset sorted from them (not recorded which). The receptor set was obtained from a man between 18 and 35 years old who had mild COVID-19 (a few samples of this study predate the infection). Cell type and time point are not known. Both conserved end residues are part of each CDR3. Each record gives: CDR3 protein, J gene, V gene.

CASSVEMGTGELFF | TRBJ2-2 | TRBV9
CASRGEGTFGGNTIYF | TRBJ1-3 | TRBV12-3/TRBV12-4
CASSYSAYYEQYF | TRBJ2-7 | TRBV6-5
CASSQRHVGTYEQYF | TRBJ2-7 | TRBV14
CASSYPGQGAYEQYF | TRBJ2-7 | TRBV6-5
CASSLTDPEQYF | TRBJ2-7 | TRBV7-2
CASSMGDRQTEAFF | TRBJ1-1 | TRBV5-1
CSAVPGTVNTEAFF | TRBJ1-1 | TRBV20-1
CAISDSQGHYEQYF | TRBJ2-7 | TRBV10-3
CSASRAKYNQPQHF | TRBJ1-5 | TRBV20-1
CSATGTSGDTTQYF | TRBJ2-5 | TRBV20-1
CASSSPGDGLGADTQYF | TRBJ2-3 | TRBV7-8
CASSFGNQGTGELFF | TRBJ2-2 | TRBV7-3
CSARDPGREQYF | TRBJ2-7 | TRBV20-1
CASSSGTGGDTQYF | TRBJ2-3 | TRBV7-3
CASSLTGAHYNEQFF | TRBJ2-1 | TRBV5-4
CASSITNREETQYF | TRBJ2-5 | TRBV6-6
CASSLTDGNRVDTQYF | TRBJ2-3 | TRBV5-6
CASKGEAETQYF | TRBJ2-5 | TRBV2
CAWSVTGGETDTQYF | TRBJ2-3 | TRBV30
CASSVDGRALSPLHF | TRBJ1-6 | TRBV9
CASSVEAWDSPLHF | TRBJ1-6 | TRBV9
CASSIESQGGIQYF | TRBJ2-4 | TRBV19
CASSTYRDEKLFF | TRBJ1-4 | TRBV7-2
CASSSPGDIQYF | TRBJ2-4 | TRBV5-1
CASSWDRGRGNQPQHF | TRBJ1-5 | TRBV6-6
CASSQGEGTGELFF | TRBJ2-2 | TRBV4-1
CASRIPLGEQYF | TRBJ2-7 | TRBV2
CASGPVVGSSYNEQFF | TRBJ2-1 | TRBV2
CASSSRLAGGPETQYF | TRBJ2-5 | TRBV11-2
CSAVEDQYQETQYF | TRBJ2-5 | TRBV20-1
CARTPPLWSTNEKLFF | TRBJ1-4 | TRBV19
CASSLDRHVGYTF | TRBJ1-2 | TRBV7-9
CASSETSVPYEQYF | TRBJ2-7 | TRBV12-3/TRBV12-4
CASRLRPPGMSSGNTIYF | TRBJ1-3 | TRBV7-2
CASSLTEANYGYTF | TRBJ1-2 | TRBV5-1
CASSSQGFDNEQFF | TRBJ2-1 | TRBV7-8
CSARDNLAGEKLFF | TRBJ1-4 | TRBV20-1
CATSRGVMEDRPQHF | TRBJ1-5 | TRBV15
CASSLGGTWSYTEAFF | TRBJ1-1 | TRBV5-1
CASSHSETQYF | TRBJ2-5 | TRBV3-1
CASSMASRRGYGYTF | TRBJ1-2 | TRBV5-1
CASSWDNENYGYTF | TRBJ1-2 | TRBV6-5
CASSLIFNSYEQYF | TRBJ2-7 | TRBV5-6
CSASIASGGQETQYF | TRBJ2-5 | TRBV20-1
CSASEAGGTDTQYF | TRBJ2-3 | TRBV20-1
CASRRGLAKNIQYF | TRBJ2-4 | TRBV5-1
CAGFLGDTQYF | TRBJ2-3 | TRBV7-2
CASSEKQGRTSPLHF | TRBJ1-6 | TRBV6-2/TRBV6-3
CASSIVFRTSGGYNEQFF | TRBJ2-1 | TRBV19
CASSSGPSSASGYTF | TRBJ1-2 | TRBV5-1
CASSLGDRRGSYGYTF | TRBJ1-2 | TRBV5-6
CASRPDLAGSYEQYF | TRBJ2-7 | TRBV5-5
CASSRGTAYGYTF | TRBJ1-2 | TRBV7-3
CASSTTTGEGPQHF | TRBJ1-5 | TRBV12-3/TRBV12-4
CSARDRRGAGNEQFF | TRBJ2-1 | TRBV20-1
CASSFSGPGANVLTF | TRBJ2-6 | TRBV12-3/TRBV12-4
CASSLDFWATEAFF | TRBJ1-1 | TRBV7-2
CASSLGGVVEKLFF | TRBJ1-4 | TRBV5-1